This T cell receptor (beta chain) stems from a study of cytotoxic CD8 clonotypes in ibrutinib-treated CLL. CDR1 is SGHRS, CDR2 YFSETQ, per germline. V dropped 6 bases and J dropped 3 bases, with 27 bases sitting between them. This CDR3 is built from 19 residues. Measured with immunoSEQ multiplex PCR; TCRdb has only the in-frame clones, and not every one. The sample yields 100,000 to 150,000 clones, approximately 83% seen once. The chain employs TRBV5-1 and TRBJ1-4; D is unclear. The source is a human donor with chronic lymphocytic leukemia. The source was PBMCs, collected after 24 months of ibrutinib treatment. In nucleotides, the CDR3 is TGCGCCAGCAACTATACCGCTGCCGGGGAAAAGGATTCTAATGAAAAACTGTTTTTT. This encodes CASNYTAAGEKDSNEKLFF.